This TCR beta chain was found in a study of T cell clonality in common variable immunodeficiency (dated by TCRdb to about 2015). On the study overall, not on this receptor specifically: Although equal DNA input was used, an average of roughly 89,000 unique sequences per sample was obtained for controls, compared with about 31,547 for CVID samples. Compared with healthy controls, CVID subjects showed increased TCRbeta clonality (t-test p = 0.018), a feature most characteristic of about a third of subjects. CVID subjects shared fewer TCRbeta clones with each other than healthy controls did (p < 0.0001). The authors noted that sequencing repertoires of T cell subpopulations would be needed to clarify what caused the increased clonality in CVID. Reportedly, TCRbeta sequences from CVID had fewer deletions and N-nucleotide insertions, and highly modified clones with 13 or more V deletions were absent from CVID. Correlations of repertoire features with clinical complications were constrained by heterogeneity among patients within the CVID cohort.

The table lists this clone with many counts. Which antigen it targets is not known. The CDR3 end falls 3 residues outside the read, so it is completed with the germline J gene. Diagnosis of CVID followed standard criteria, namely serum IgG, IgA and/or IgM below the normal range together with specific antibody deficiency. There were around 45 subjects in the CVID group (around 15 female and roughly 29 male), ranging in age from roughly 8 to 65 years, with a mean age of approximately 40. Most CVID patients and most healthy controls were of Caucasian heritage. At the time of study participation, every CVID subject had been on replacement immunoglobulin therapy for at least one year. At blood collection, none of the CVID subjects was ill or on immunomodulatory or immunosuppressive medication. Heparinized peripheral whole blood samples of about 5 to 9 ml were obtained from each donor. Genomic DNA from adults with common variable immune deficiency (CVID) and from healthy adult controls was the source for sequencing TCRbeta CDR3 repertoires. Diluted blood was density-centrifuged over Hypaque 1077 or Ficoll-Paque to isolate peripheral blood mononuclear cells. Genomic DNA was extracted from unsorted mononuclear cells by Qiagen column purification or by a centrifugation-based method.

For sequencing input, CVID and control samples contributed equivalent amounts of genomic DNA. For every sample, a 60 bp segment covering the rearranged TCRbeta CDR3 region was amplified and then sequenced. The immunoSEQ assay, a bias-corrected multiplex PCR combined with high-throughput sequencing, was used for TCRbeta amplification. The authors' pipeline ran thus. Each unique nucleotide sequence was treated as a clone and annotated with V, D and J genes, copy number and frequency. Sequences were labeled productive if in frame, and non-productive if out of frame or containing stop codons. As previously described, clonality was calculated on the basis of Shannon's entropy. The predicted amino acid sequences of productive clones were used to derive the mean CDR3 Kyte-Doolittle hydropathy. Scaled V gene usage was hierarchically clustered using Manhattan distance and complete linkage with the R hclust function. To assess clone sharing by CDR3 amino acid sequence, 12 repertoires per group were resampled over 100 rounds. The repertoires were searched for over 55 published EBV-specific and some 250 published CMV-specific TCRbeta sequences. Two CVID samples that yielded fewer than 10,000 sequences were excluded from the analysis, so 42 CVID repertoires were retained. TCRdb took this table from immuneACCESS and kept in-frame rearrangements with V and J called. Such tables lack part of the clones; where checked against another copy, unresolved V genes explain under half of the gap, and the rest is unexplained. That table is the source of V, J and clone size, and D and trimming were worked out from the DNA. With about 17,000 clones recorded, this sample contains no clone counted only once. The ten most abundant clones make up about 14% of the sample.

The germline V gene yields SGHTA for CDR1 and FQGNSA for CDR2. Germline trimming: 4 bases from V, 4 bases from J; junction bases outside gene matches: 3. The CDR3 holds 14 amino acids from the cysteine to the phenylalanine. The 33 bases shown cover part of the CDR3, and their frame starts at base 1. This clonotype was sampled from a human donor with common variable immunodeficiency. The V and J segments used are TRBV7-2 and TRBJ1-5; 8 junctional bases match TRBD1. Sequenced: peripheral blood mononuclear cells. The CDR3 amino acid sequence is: CASSSRDRNQPQHF. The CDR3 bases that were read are TGTGCCAGCAGCTCCCGGGACAGGAATCAGCCC.